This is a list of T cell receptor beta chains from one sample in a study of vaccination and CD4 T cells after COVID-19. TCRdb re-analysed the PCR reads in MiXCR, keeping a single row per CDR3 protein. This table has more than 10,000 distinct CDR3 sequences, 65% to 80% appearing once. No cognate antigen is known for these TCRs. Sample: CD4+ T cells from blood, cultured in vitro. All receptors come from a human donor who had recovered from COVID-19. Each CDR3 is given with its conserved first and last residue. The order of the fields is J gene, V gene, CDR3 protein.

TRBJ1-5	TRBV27	CASSTLRQGQRQPQHF
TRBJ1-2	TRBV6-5	CASSYNLAGSVANYGYTF
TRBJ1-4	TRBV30	CAWSVERTAYEKLFF
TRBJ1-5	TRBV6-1	CASSSADQPQHF
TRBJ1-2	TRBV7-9	CASSSESHIIYGYTF
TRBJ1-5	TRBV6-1	CASSEANDRGSNQPQHF
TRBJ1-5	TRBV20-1	CSARRGTGVQPQHF
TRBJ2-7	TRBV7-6	CASSPLGASGSDLEQYF
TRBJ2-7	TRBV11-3	CASSHGTGGFEQYF
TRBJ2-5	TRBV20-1	CSARGGLAGVETQYF
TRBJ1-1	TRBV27	CASTMDRGNTEAFF
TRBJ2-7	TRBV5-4	CASSPVDPGGEQYF
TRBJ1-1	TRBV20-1	CSANSWTEALF
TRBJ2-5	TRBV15	CATSPTQETQYF
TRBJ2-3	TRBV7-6	CASRPRFTDTQYF
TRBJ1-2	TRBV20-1	CSARPGTGGGYTF
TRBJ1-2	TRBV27	CASSLSRAGQGYTF
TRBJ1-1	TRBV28	CASSSTIRGRENTEAFF
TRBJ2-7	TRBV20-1	CSARESGGGYEQYF
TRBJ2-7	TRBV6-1	CASSGRGVNYEQYF
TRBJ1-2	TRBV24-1	CAAGGGGYGYTF
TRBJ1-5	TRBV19	CASSIDRDTYQPQHF